The clone carrying this T cell receptor (beta chain) was found a few times. The antigen remains unidentified. Per germline, CDR1 SGHTA and CDR2 FQGNSA. This CDR3 contains 15 residues. V was shortened by 5 bases and J by 2 bases, with 16 bases between the two germline ends. This record belongs to a study of T cells after yellow fever vaccination. Universal primer sites and UMIs were introduced during 5'RACE template-switching synthesis of TCR cDNA. MiXCR, run by TCRdb on the 5' RACE reads, gives a single entry per CDR3 protein. Counted here are hundreds of thousands of distinct CDR3 sequences, about 6.2% occurring once; the ten biggest clones make up about 15%. Study findings and constraints: Some clonotypes were seen in both the CD4 and the CD8 compartments. These made up a small share and likely arose from convergent recombination. Detected again after the booster were most primary-vaccination clones, at roughly 95% CD4 and 70% to 90% CD8. Although the secondary response was weaker, it peaked faster, at day 5 versus 15.

The source material was PBMCs, sampled 5 days after the yellow fever booster vaccination. This clonotype originated in a man aged 25-45 years who received the YFV17D yellow fever vaccine. The chain employs TRBV7-2 and TRBJ2-7, with a tentative D call TRBD2 (6 bases). The CDR3 DNA sequence: TGTGCCAGCAGCGACCACACGGGACTGCCCTACGAGCAGTACTTC. It encodes CASSDHTGLPYEQYF.